A selection of T cell receptor beta chains follows, all from one sample in a study of blood T cells in healthy people across ages. A single record per CDR3 protein comes from TCRdb applying MiXCR to the 5' RACE reads. The sample has 700,000 to 800,000 distinct CDR3 sequences; approximately 43% are singletons. Sequenced: blood. Receptors originate from a woman in her sixties in good health. CDR3s include the opening cysteine and the closing phenylalanine or tryptophan. Each record gives: J gene, V gene, D gene, CDR3 protein. A D gene is named only where the DNA matches it firmly.

j_gene: TRBJ1-1; v_gene: TRBV7-9; d_gene: NA; CDR3aa: CASSLVQGIHTEAFF
j_gene: TRBJ2-3; v_gene: TRBV5-1; d_gene: NA; CDR3aa: CASSLVPGASSAQYF
j_gene: TRBJ2-7; v_gene: TRBV4-2; d_gene: TRBD2; CDR3aa: CASSQAVSGSTNEQYF
j_gene: TRBJ2-1; v_gene: TRBV25-1; d_gene: NA; CDR3aa: CASSGLRDDDYNEQFF
j_gene: TRBJ2-1; v_gene: TRBV18; d_gene: TRBD2; CDR3aa: CASSPGGPQNEQFF
j_gene: TRBJ1-1; v_gene: TRBV7-2; d_gene: NA; CDR3aa: CASSLAMDTEAFF
j_gene: TRBJ2-7; v_gene: TRBV15; d_gene: NA; CDR3aa: CATSKDLSYEQYF
j_gene: TRBJ2-1; v_gene: TRBV5-1; d_gene: TRBD1; CDR3aa: CASSLALDRVTYNEQFF
j_gene: TRBJ1-2; v_gene: TRBV7-9; d_gene: NA; CDR3aa: CASSLDTANYGYTF
j_gene: TRBJ2-1; v_gene: TRBV29-1; d_gene: NA; CDR3aa: CSGEDNTNAQFF
j_gene: TRBJ2-5; v_gene: TRBV20-1; d_gene: NA; CDR3aa: CSASQDTETQYF
j_gene: TRBJ1-2; v_gene: TRBV12-3/TRBV12-4; d_gene: TRBD1; CDR3aa: CASRVQGKQGHTF
j_gene: TRBJ2-5; v_gene: TRBV24-1; d_gene: TRBD1; CDR3aa: CATDDRGETQYF
j_gene: TRBJ2-4; v_gene: TRBV28; d_gene: TRBD1; CDR3aa: CATTDRAVNIQYF
j_gene: TRBJ1-2; v_gene: TRBV20-1; d_gene: NA; CDR3aa: CSAKSSSYGYTF
j_gene: TRBJ2-5; v_gene: TRBV7-2; d_gene: NA; CDR3aa: CASAGSPQETQYF
j_gene: TRBJ1-2; v_gene: TRBV7-9; d_gene: NA; CDR3aa: CASRAFYGYTF
j_gene: TRBJ2-1; v_gene: TRBV28; d_gene: TRBD2; CDR3aa: CASSLAASGSYNEQFF
j_gene: TRBJ2-5; v_gene: TRBV10-3; d_gene: NA; CDR3aa: CAISSELGHETQYF
j_gene: NA; v_gene: TRBV10-3; d_gene: NA; CDR3aa: CAISDRGGGNPYEQYF
j_gene: TRBJ1-1; v_gene: TRBV25-1; d_gene: NA; CDR3aa: CASSIGGTGTEAFF
j_gene: TRBJ2-6; v_gene: TRBV12-3/TRBV12-4; d_gene: NA; CDR3aa: CASSVRVPGANVLTF
j_gene: TRBJ1-2; v_gene: TRBV9; d_gene: TRBD1; CDR3aa: CASSSTGVYGYTF
j_gene: TRBJ2-7; v_gene: TRBV7-2; d_gene: NA; CDR3aa: CASSLRVGEQYF
j_gene: TRBJ2-1; v_gene: TRBV24-1; d_gene: TRBD2; CDR3aa: CATSDIGASGSDEQFF
j_gene: TRBJ2-5; v_gene: TRBV5-5; d_gene: NA; CDR3aa: CASSLFGDVETQYF
j_gene: TRBJ2-3; v_gene: TRBV7-2; d_gene: TRBD2; CDR3aa: CASSYLAGAGGGDTQYF
j_gene: TRBJ2-5; v_gene: TRBV5-5; d_gene: TRBD2; CDR3aa: CASNPSGTQETQYF
j_gene: TRBJ2-5; v_gene: TRBV6-5; d_gene: TRBD1; CDR3aa: CASSYAGTGDVGTQYF
j_gene: TRBJ1-2; v_gene: TRBV29-1; d_gene: NA; CDR3aa: CSVEVGGGYTF
j_gene: TRBJ2-5; v_gene: TRBV12-3/TRBV12-4; d_gene: NA; CDR3aa: CASSLMGSEETQYF
j_gene: TRBJ1-2; v_gene: TRBV13; d_gene: TRBD1; CDR3aa: CASSLAQTGAYGYTF
j_gene: TRBJ1-2; v_gene: TRBV20-1; d_gene: NA; CDR3aa: CSAREGRRSANYGYTF
j_gene: TRBJ2-7; v_gene: TRBV12-3/TRBV12-4; d_gene: TRBD2; CDR3aa: CASNLGREGGEQYF
j_gene: TRBJ2-7; v_gene: TRBV10-2; d_gene: NA; CDR3aa: CALGGNSYEQYF
j_gene: TRBJ2-5; v_gene: TRBV5-1; d_gene: TRBD1; CDR3aa: CASSFRDRKETQYF
j_gene: TRBJ2-1; v_gene: TRBV20-1; d_gene: NA; CDR3aa: CSARESSYNEQFF
j_gene: TRBJ2-1; v_gene: TRBV7-9; d_gene: NA; CDR3aa: CASSGSNNNEQFF
j_gene: TRBJ2-7; v_gene: TRBV6-5; d_gene: TRBD1; CDR3aa: CASSFTGEDYEQYF
j_gene: TRBJ2-1; v_gene: TRBV7-9; d_gene: TRBD1; CDR3aa: CASSSFTGQGPYNEQFF
j_gene: TRBJ2-1; v_gene: TRBV6-5; d_gene: TRBD2; CDR3aa: CASSYFPLTSGSVNEQFF